This T cell receptor beta chain was recorded in a study of beta chain features in type 1 diabetes. Background on the study: On cell yields, gender and age, patients and healthy donors were similar. Regarding the study as a whole: Shorter TCRB CDR3s, moderately but significantly so, marked every one of the four CD4+ subsets in Type 1 diabetes patients. Type 1 diabetes patients showed fewer insertions and more deletions at VDJ junctions.

The CDR3 runs 17 residues. The germline CDR1 and CDR2 sequences are KGHSH and LQKENI. The V gene end was trimmed by 2 bases and the J gene end by 8 bases; junction bases not matched to a gene: 13. On this clone itself: Its antigen is unknown.

Every bit of the isolated RNA underwent reverse transcription, so sequencing read expressed TCRB transcripts. The repertoire was sequenced with immunoSEQ multiplex PCR; TCRdb's copy has only in-frame clones and lacks some. In the table there are a few hundred thousand clones, approximately 25% of which are singletons. The specimen sequenced was naive CD4+ T cells from blood. This TCR came from a woman in her 30s with type 1 diabetes. This sequence joins TRBV18 and TRBJ2-1, with 9 bases matching TRBD2. The CDR3 DNA is TGTGCCAGCTCACCATCCCCGCGAAGTAGCGGGAGTGATGAGCAGTTCTTC. It codes for CASSPSPRSSGSDEQFF.